This T cell receptor (beta chain) was identified in a study of blood T cells in healthy people across ages. The V gene's germline CDR1 is DFQATT and CDR2 SNEGSKA (reference sequence). Germline trimming cut 1 base from V and 6 bases from J; bases unmatched to any gene: 6. The CDR3 sequence is 14 residues long. Sample-barcoded 5' priming and a J-beta primer mix drove a second PCR of roughly 6 to 12 cycles. TCRdb passed the 5' RACE reads through MiXCR, listing each CDR3 protein once. This table has under 2 million distinct CDR3 sequences, around 35% appearing once. The sequenced material came from blood. This rearrangement joins TRBV20-1 to TRBJ2-4; 7 positions agree with TRBD1. The receptor was isolated from a woman in her 30s in good health. The CDR3 DNA is TGCAGTGCTAGAGGCCAGACAGGGATAAACATTCAGTACTTC. Translated, it gives CSARGQTGINIQYF.